The 9 T cell receptor beta chains in this list originate from one sample, sequenced in a study of blood T cell repertoires in COVID-19. Some clones are missing from TCRdb's copy, which holds only in-frame ones; the method was immunoSEQ multiplex PCR. The sample has over 150,000 clones; roughly 85% are singletons. The sequenced sample was PBMCs or T cells enriched from blood (not recorded which). These receptors were obtained from a man aged 40-49 years who had recovered from COVID-19.

The chain joins TRBV28 to TRBJ2-3; D may be TRBD2 (6 bases). V was pared by 4 bases and J by 2 bases, with 13 bases between. Germline values: CDR1 MDHEN, CDR2 SYDVKM. The CDR3 has 15 amino acids. CDR3 residues: CASSSFRRATDTQYF. The CDR3 DNA follows: TGTGCCAGCAGTTCTTTTAGGAGGGCCACAGATACGCAGTATTTT.

The V and J genes are TRBV27 and TRBJ2-1; the D gene is possibly TRBD1 (5 bases). This CDR3 region has 15 residues. V was trimmed by 5 bases and J by 2 bases, leaving 13 bases between them. The germline CDR1 and CDR2 sequences are MNHEY and SMNVEV (reference sequence). This chain's CDR3 is CASSTTGGAYNEQFF. For the CDR3, the DNA is TGTGCCAGCAGTACAACAGGTGGGGCCTACAATGAGCAGTTCTTC.

The rearrangement joins TRBV7-9 to TRBJ1-2; 10 bases map to TRBD1. Germline V lookup: CDR1 SEHNR, CDR2 FQNEAQ (reference sequence). With 1 base clipped from V and 6 bases from J, the junction kept 11 bases outside the gene matches. This CDR3 spans 17 amino acids. The CDR3 coding sequence is TGTGCCAGCAGCTTAGTTACCGGGACAGGGGCGAAAAATGGCTACACCTTC. Amino acid sequence: CASSLVTGTGAKNGYTF.

This clone was found once. V and J are TRBV7-2 and TRBJ2-7; maybe TRBD1 (5 bases). V was cut by 2 bases and J by 4 bases, with 9 bases left in between. The CDR3 has 13 amino acids. Germline CDR1 and CDR2: SGHTA and FQGNSA. The CDR3 bases are TGTGCCAGCAGCTTATCCCAGGGATACGAGCAGTACTTC. Translation: CASSLSQGYEQYF.

This clone was detected once. The chain recombines TRBV24-1 with TRBJ1-1; 7 bases line up with TRBD1. V gave up 9 bases and J gave up 6 bases; unmatched junction bases: 9. CDR1 is KGHDR and CDR2 is SFDVKD in the germline V gene. This CDR3 is built from 13 residues. The CDR3 bases are TGTGCCACCCCCGGGACAGACCCGGCTGAAGCTTTCTTT. It yields the protein CATPGTDPAEAFF.

The chain carries TRBV6-2 or TRBV6-3 and TRBJ1-5; a possible D gene is TRBD1 (5 bases). The V gene lost 5 bases and the J gene lost 7 bases, with 18 bases spanning the gap. In germline, CDR1 is MNHEY, CDR2 SVGEGT. This CDR3 is built from 15 residues. The CDR3 bases are TGTGCCAGCAGTGCAGCAGGGATCGCAGGCCAGCCCCAGCATTTT. Translated, it gives CASSAAGIAGQPQHF.

The chain has TRBV19 and TRBJ2-2; 9 bases fit TRBD2. The CDR3 spans 15 residues. Germline CDR1 reads LNHDA; CDR2 reads SQIVND (reference sequence). The V segment lost 7 bases and the J segment 5 bases; nucleotides outside the gene matches: 8. The CDR3 loop reads CASTVAGVYTGELFF. DNA of the CDR3: TGTGCCAGTACCGTAGCGGGAGTCTATACCGGGGAGCTGTTTTTT.

This clone turned up a few times. The genes are TRBV7-8 and TRBJ1-1, with 8 bases matching TRBD1. CDR1 is SGHVS, CDR2 FQNEAQ, per germline. The CDR3 has 14 amino acids. V lost 5 bases to trimming and J lost 8 bases; unmatched junction nucleotides: 10. CDR3 sequence reads: CASSRTTGGWEAFF. CDR3 nucleotides: TGTGCCAGCAGCCGGACCACAGGGGGTTGGGAAGCTTTCTTT.

The chain recombines TRBV30 with TRBJ1-1; 9 nucleotides align to TRBD1. Germline CDR1 GTSNPN, CDR2 SVGIG (reference sequence). J was trimmed by 5 bases and V by 3 bases; bases with no gene match: 7. CDR3 length: 14 residues. The CDR3 reads CAWRAQGAYTEAFF. In nucleotides, the CDR3 is TGTGCCTGGAGGGCACAGGGGGCGTATACTGAAGCTTTCTTT.